The present T cell receptor (beta chain) was sequenced within a study of cytomegalovirus exposure and HLA in healthy donors. From germline, CDR1 is SGHRS and CDR2 YFSETQ. The CDR3 totals 18 residues. The J segment lost 3 bases and the V segment lost 4 bases, leaving 7 bases of the junction unmatched. General study findings and limits: Most of the CMV-associated TCR beta chains (in a later analysis) appeared to be HLA-restricted. Sequencing likely caused a cluster of highly shared sequence variants. Earlier findings revealed that most TCR beta V segments proved productive either about 87% or about 30% of the time. Later analysis demonstrated an association between a missense DCLRE1C variant and TCR beta V- and J-gene trimming.

For this clone: Its antigen is as yet unknown.

60 Vbeta and 13 Jbeta primers were used in PCR. Assay used: immunoSEQ multiplex PCR; TCRdb lists only in-frame clones, some missing. The sample includes approximately 160,000 clones, less than 90% seen only once; the top ten take roughly 4.5%. The sequence derives from a man aged 50 to 59 in good health and CMV-seropositive. Sequencing was done on a sample of PBMCs. This rearrangement joins TRBV5-1 to TRBJ2-1, with 16 bases aligning to TRBD2. CDR3 in DNA: TGCGCCAGCAGCCACGGGACTAGCGGGGGGGCCAACTACAATGAGCAGTTCTTC. It specifies CASSHGTSGGANYNEQFF. Variable domain in full (rest from reference TRBV5-1 and TRBJ2-1): KAGVTQTPRYLIKTRGQQVTLSCSPISGHRSVSWYQQTPGQGLQFLFEYFSETQRNKGNFPGRFSGRQFSNSRSEMNVSTLELGDSALYLCASSHGTSGGANYNEQFFGPGTRLTVL.